The source of this T cell receptor beta chain is a study of blood T cell repertoires in COVID-19. Study details: Samples taken during acute and convalescent COVID-19 were collected in the United States, Italy and Spain. T cells, B-cell-depleted T cells, or PBMCs supplied cDNA or gDNA.

CDR3 size: 16 residues. Trimming took 4 bases from V and 4 from J; bases not matched to a gene: 8. Germline V gene lookup returns CDR1 SGHTA and CDR2 FQGNSA. Original processing methods: Researchers report that nucleated cell counts were estimated from reference gene primer amplification. Profiled with immunoSEQ multiplex PCR; TCRdb holds only in-frame clones, not every one. V and J calls plus clone size are reproduced from that table; the DNA served to infer D and trimming. The data contain about 46,000 clones, approximately 87% of them singletons. The rearrangement links TRBV7-2 to TRBJ2-3, with 10 bases identical to TRBD2. The origin of this receptor is a human donor in a cohort sampled during active COVID-19. Sequencing was done on a sample of peripheral blood. The CDR3 nucleotides are TGTGCCAGCAGCTACACATGGAGCGGGGGGGCAGATACGCAGTATTTT. Its translation: CASSYTWSGGADTQYF.